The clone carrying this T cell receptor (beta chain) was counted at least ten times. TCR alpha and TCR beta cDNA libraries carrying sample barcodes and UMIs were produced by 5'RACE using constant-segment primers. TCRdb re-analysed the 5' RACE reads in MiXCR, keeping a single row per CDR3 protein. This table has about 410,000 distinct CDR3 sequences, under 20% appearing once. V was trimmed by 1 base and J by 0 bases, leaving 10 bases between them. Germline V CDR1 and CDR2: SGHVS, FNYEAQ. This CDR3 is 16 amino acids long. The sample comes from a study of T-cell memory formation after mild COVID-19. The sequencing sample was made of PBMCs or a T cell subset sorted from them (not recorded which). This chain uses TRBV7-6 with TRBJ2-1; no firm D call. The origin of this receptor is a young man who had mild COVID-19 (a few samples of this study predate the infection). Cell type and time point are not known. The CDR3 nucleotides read TGTGCCAGCAGCTTAGACCGCCCGAGCTCCTACAATGAGCAGTTCTTC. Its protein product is CASSLDRPSSYNEQFF.